This T cell receptor (beta chain) came from a study of PD-L1 blockade in urothelial cancer. At the level of the study: Blood analysis was done at 3 weeks (second dose) and 6 weeks after treatment began. Among blood samples, the median T cell count was 141,255.

The method was immunoSEQ multiplex PCR; TCRdb's version includes in-frame clones alone and lacks a portion of them. This sample yields tens of thousands of clones, of which 87% are seen a single time; 7.5% to 8.5% belongs to the top ten. Anywhere from 1 to 8 samples came from each patient, spanning pretreatment and on-treatment. The CDR3 loop spans 14 amino acids. Trimming cost V 4 bases and J 4 bases, with 13 bases left between them. Germline lookup yields CDR1 MNHNY and CDR2 SVGAGI (reference sequence). This chain connects TRBV6-6 to TRBJ1-1; D is perhaps TRBD1 (5 bases). This clonotype was obtained from a man in his 60s with urothelial cancer. The sample consisted of PBMCs, taken around atezolizumab (anti-PD-L1) treatment. CDR3: CASSSDRPPTEAFF. CDR3 bases: TGTGCCAGCAGTTCCGACAGACCCCCCACTGAAGCTTTCTTT.